This paragraph reports one T cell receptor beta chain. Antigen specificity is unknown. The data are from a study of T cells in Graves' hyperthyroidism and ophthalmopathy. It was RNA transcripts that yielded the amplified TCR beta CDR3 regions. The TCR CDR3 was amplified in a first-round RT-PCR using the HTBI primer set. TCRdb re-called the multiplex PCR reads through MiXCR, storing one row per CDR3 protein. The data show some 700,000 distinct CDR3 sequences, 15% to 20% seen once. The V and J ends lost 3 bases and 0 bases respectively, with 9 bases between them. This CDR3 has 13 amino acids. Germline CDR1 reads DFQATT; CDR2 reads SNEGSKA (reference sequence). Disease duration under 2 months; hyperthyroidism patients were aged 18 to 65. Study outcomes and limitations: Most expanded thyroid clonotypes above 0.001 recurred in blood. From stable hyperthyroidism, ophthalmopathy was set apart by a 13 V-J model.

This TCR came from a man between 45 and 60 years old with Graves' hyperthyroidism. The genes are TRBV20-1 and TRBJ2-7; D is undetermined. The sequenced material came from blood. The chain's CDR3 is CSARSRLSYEQYF. The CDR3 bases are TGCAGTGCTAGGTCGCGGCTCTCCTACGAGCAGTACTTC.